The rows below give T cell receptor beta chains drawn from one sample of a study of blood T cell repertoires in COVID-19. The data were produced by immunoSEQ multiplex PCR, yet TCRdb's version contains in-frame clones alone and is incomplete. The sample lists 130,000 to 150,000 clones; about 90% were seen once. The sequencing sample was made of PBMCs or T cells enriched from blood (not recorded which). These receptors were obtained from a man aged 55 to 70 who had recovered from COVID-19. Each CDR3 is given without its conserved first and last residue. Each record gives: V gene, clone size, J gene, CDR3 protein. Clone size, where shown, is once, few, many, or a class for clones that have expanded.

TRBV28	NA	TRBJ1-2	ASSSGGQSSLAYT
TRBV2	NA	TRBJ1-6	ASSGLQLRNSPLH
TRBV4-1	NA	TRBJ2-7	ASSQEASGGREQY
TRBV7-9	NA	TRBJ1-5	ASSRAVDQPQH
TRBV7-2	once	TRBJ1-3	ASSLWGEGNTIY
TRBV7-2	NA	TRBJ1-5	ASSRDGNQPQH
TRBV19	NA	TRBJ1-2	ASSTTGPPDYGYT
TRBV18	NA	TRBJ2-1	ASSPLLAGSINEQF
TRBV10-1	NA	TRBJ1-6	ASSTGDSPLH
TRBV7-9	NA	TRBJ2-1	ASSLQGDYNEQF
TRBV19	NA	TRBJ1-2	ASSTTTGRNYGYT
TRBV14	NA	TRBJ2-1	ASSQEQGTSGRIVPYNEQF
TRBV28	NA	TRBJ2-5	ASSPFVAGEETQY
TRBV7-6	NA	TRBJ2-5	ASSLGATVPTQY
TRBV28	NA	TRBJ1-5	ASILGGISNQPQH
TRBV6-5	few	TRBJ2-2	ASRWDSSSGGELF
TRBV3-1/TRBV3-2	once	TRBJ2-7	ASSRPLAGGLSPYEQY
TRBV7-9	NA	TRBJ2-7	ASSLLAGSYEQY
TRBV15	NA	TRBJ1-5	ATSSTNQPQH
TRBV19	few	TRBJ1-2	ASSKPPGRRGYT
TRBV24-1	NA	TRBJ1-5	ATSGGGNQPQH
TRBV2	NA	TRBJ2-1	ASSARTLAGDYNEQF
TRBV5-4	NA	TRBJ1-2	ASSSGTELYGYT
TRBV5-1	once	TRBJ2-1	ASSWRGAGGTYNEQF
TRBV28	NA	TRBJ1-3	ASSLPPGQGSGNTIY
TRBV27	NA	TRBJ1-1	ASSFGTGNTEAF
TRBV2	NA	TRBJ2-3	ASSEFLGLAGVSTDTQY
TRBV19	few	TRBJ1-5	ASSRRGNQPQH
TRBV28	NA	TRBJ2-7	ASSPLGTGGYEQY
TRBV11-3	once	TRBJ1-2	ASSLEDRGLYGYT
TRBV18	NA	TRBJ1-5	ASSPPAGGRNQPQH
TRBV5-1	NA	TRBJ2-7	ASSLTAGYEQY
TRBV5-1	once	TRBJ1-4	ASSPKQGSGEKLF
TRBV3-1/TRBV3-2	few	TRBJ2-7	ASSLRGQGKYEQY
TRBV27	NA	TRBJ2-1	ASSLRGWSGQF
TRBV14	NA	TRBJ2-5	ASSSLAKLETQY
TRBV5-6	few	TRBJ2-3	ASSIGLAAGNSQY
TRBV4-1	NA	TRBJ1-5	ASSQGSGGSNQPQH
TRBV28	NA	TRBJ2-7	CAGGFPYEQY
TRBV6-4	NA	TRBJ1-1	ASSAEAYTEAF
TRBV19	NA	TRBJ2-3	ASSIDRGYTDTQY
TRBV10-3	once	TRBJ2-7	AIRTPGSLYEQY
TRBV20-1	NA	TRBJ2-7	SASSGVYEQY
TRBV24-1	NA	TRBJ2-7	ATSGGLSGVEQY
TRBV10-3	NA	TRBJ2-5	AIRVGDNQETQY
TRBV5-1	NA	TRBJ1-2	ASSLEANDYGYT
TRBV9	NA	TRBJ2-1	ASSVRGYNEQF
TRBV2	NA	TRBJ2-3	ASSPQGGDTDTQY
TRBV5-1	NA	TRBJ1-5	ASSPGQLWEPQH
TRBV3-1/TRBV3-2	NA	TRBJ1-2	ASSQGTGGLYGYT
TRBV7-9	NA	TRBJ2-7	ASSSGGGDYEQY
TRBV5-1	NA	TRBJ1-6	ASSRSRSANSPLH
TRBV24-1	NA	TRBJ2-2	ATSDKGLAGVRTGELF
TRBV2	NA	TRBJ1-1	ASSEDQTGSTEAF